The T cell receptor beta chain under discussion was sequenced for a study of tumor and adjacent non-tumor tissue in lung cancer. This clonotype was seen at least ten times. A modified ARM-PCR protocol with three rounds of nested PCR amplified TCRbeta. TCRdb reanalysed the multiplex PCR reads using MiXCR and keeps one entry per CDR3 protein. The sample holds under 45,000 distinct CDR3 sequences, 60% seen once. This sample's RNA came from whole unsorted tissue. Distant lung tissue was collected more than 3 cm away from the tumor edge. V lost 4 bases and J 4 bases, leaving 8 bases between the germline ends. The CDR3 loop spans 12 amino acids. In germline, CDR1 is GTSNPN, CDR2 SVGIG (reference sequence).

The sequence was collected from a man aged 50 or older with non-small cell lung cancer. The genes are TRBV30 and TRBJ1-3; D is ambiguous. Sequencing was performed on distant non-tumor lung tissue. CDR3 sequence (DNA): TGTGCCTGGAAGAGGGCAGGAAACACCATATATTTT. This gives the protein CAWKRAGNTIYF.